This TCR beta chain was sequenced during a study of vaccination effects on CD4 cells after COVID-19. Background on the study: Post-vaccine sample collection fell at a median of 72 days after the second dose.

The V gene's germline CDR1 is ENHRY and CDR2 SYGVKD. The ends were cut back, 9 bases at V and 10 bases at J, with 10 bases in the middle. This CDR3 has 10 amino acids. Prior to sequencing, the ViraFEST assay stimulated PBMC with viral peptide pools, which expanded the antigen-specific CD4+ T cells. Scientists isolated CD4+ T cells after an approximately 10-day culture period ended. Each participant was administered two doses of either the BNT162b2 or the mRNA-1273 vaccine. A remark on this clone: The antigen remains unidentified.

Method: immunoSEQ multiplex PCR; TCRdb's copy keeps in-frame clones and lacks some. Among approximately 28,000 clones, 65% to 80% were seen once, and the ten largest hold approximately 8.7%. This chain connects TRBV10-3 to TRBJ2-1, with a weak D call TRBD2 (5 bases). The sequencing here drew on CD4+ T cells from PBMCs cultured with HCoV-NL63 spike peptides, taken after COVID-19 vaccination. The TCR originated in a human donor who received a COVID-19 vaccine. This CDR3 is CAIRTVEQFF. DNA for the CDR3: TGTGCCATTCGGACTGTAGAGCAGTTCTTC.